Presented here are 28 T cell receptor beta chains from one specimen sequenced in a study of T cells after yellow fever vaccination. TCRdb re-called the 5' RACE reads through MiXCR, storing one row per CDR3 protein. This sample carries around 500,000 distinct CDR3 sequences, about a fifth of them seen once, and the ten largest clones take approximately 15%. The specimen comprised PBMCs, sampled 21 days after the first yellow fever vaccination. The receptors were gathered from a man between 18 and 35 years old who received the YFV17D yellow fever vaccine.

This clonotype has more than one count but fewer than ten. This chain links TRBV6-5 with TRBJ2-2; possibly TRBD1 for D (5 bases). CDR1 and CDR2 from the germline V gene are MNHEY and SVGAGI. V lost 2 bases and J 7 bases, leaving 11 bases between the germline ends. The CDR3 runs 14 residues. CDR3 loop: CASSYGRDNGELFF. The DNA for the CDR3 is TGTGCCAGCAGTTACGGCAGGGATAACGGGGAGCTGTTTTTT.

The gene calls are TRBV12-3 or TRBV12-4 and TRBJ1-1; D unclear. This CDR3 contains 13 residues. The germline V and J ends were trimmed by 1 base and 5 bases, with 8 bases remaining between them. This CDR3 reads CASSLGPKTEAFF. The CDR3 region has the DNA TGTGCCAGCAGTTTAGGCCCTAAGACTGAAGCTTTCTTT.

This clonotype showed up just a few times. This sequence joins TRBV7-6 and TRBJ1-6, with D possibly TRBD1 on 6 matching bases. Looked up from germline, CDR1 is SGHVS and CDR2 is FNYEAQ. V was pared by 5 bases and J by 7 bases, with 18 bases between. This CDR3 has 16 residues. The CDR3 loop reads CASSPGAGGRNSPLHF. The CDR3 coding sequence is TGTGCCAGCAGCCCAGGGGCGGGCGGGAGAAATTCACCCCTCCACTTT.

This clonotype was counted a few times. The chain employs TRBV20-1 and TRBJ1-1; tentatively, D is TRBD1 (5 bases). Germline V gene lookup returns CDR1 DFQATT and CDR2 SNEGSKA (reference sequence). The CDR3 is 13 amino acids. The V gene lost 0 bases and the J gene lost 4 bases, with 9 bases spanning the gap. This chain's CDR3 is CSARDVRGTEAFF. The CDR3, as DNA: TGCAGTGCTAGAGATGTGAGGGGCACTGAAGCTTTCTTT.

This clonotype was found a few times. This sequence joins TRBV20-1 and TRBJ2-3; 7 nucleotides match TRBD2. The junction had 3 bases not matched to a gene; V was cut back by 0 bases and J by 0 bases. Germline values: CDR1 DFQATT, CDR2 SNEGSKA (reference sequence). The CDR3 is made up of 15 amino acids. The CDR3 region is CSARDWGGSTDTQYF. As DNA, the CDR3 is TGCAGTGCTAGAGATTGGGGGGGTAGCACAGATACGCAGTATTTT.

CDR3 sequence reads: CASSPRGQAEQYV. The CDR3, as DNA: TGTGCCAGCAGCCCGCGGGGACAAGCCGAGCAGTACGTC. The chain uses TRBV28 and TRBJ2-7; D is perhaps TRBD1 or TRBD2 (6 bases each). CDR3 length: 13 residues. Germline assignment: CDR1 MDHEN and CDR2 SYDVKM. V was shortened by 6 bases and J by 6 bases, with 15 bases between the two germline ends.

This clonotype showed up many times. The rearrangement joins TRBV6-2 or TRBV6-3 to TRBJ1-1; D gene ambiguous. This CDR3 is 13 amino acids long. V gave up 2 bases and J gave up 7 bases, with 11 bases separating them. The germline V gene has CDR1 MNHEY and CDR2 SVGEGT. CDR3 protein: CASSYGLSSEAFF. Here the CDR3 DNA reads TGTGCCAGCAGTTACGGTCTAAGCAGTGAAGCTTTCTTT.

This clonotype was seen only a few times. The V call is TRBV7-8, the J call TRBJ1-5; no reliable D call. CDR1 SGHVS and CDR2 FQNEAQ come from the germline V gene. The CDR3 is made up of 14 amino acids. Trimming left V 3 bases short and J 5 bases short, with 11 bases between. The CDR3 bases are TGTGCCAGCAGCTTGACAAGGAGGGATCAGCCCCAGCATTTT. It translates to CASSLTRRDQPQHF.

This clonotype was seen a few times. V is TRBV20-1 and J is TRBJ2-5; no definite D call. Germline assignment: CDR1 DFQATT and CDR2 SNEGSKA (reference sequence). The CDR3 consists of 12 residues. V lost 3 bases and J lost 5, with 10 bases in between. The CDR3 region is CSARTPGETQYF. The CDR3, as DNA: TGCAGTGCTAGGACCCCGGGTGAGACCCAGTACTTC.

V is TRBV24-1 and J is TRBJ2-3; D unclear. V was clipped by 0 bases and J by 9 bases, with 9 bases between them. Per germline, CDR1 KGHDR and CDR2 SFDVKD. The CDR3 extends over 13 amino acids. The chain's CDR3 is CATSDLGRRTQYF. In DNA, the CDR3 is TGTGCCACCAGTGATTTGGGCAGACGCACGCAGTATTTT.

This clonotype was seen a handful of times. This sequence joins TRBV3-1 and TRBJ2-7; 9 bases are shared with TRBD1. In germline, CDR1 is LGHDT, CDR2 YNNKEL (reference sequence). CDR3 length: 16 amino acids. V gave up 4 bases and J gave up 5 bases; unmatched junction bases: 12. The CDR3, as DNA: TGTGCCAGCAGCCCCCAACCGGGACAGGGTATCGACGAGCAGTACTTC. Translating it yields CASSPQPGQGIDEQYF.

J is TRBJ1-1 and V is TRBV29-1; 7 nucleotides align to TRBD1. Looked up from germline, CDR1 is SQVTM and CDR2 is ANQGSEA. The CDR3 is 14 amino acids. V lost 7 bases to trimming and J lost 4 bases; unmatched junction nucleotides: 12. DNA of the CDR3: TGCAGCGGATCCCAGGGGGGTTCCGGCACTGAAGCTTTCTTT. Translating it yields CSGSQGGSGTEAFF.

This chain joins TRBV11-2 and TRBJ2-6; the match to TRBD2 covers 12 bases. Germline V gene data show CDR1 as SGHAT and CDR2 as FQNNGV. CDR3 size: 18 residues. V shed 5 bases, J shed 0 bases, and the junction held 5 bases outside the gene matches. This CDR3 is CASSERLAGASGANVLTF. Written as DNA, the CDR3 is TGTGCCAGCAGCGAACGACTAGCGGGGGCCTCTGGGGCCAACGTCCTGACTTTC.

This clonotype was counted a few times. This sequence joins TRBV5-1 and TRBJ2-3; D is undetermined. Germline CDR1 reads SGHRS; CDR2 reads YFSETQ. The CDR3 consists of 13 residues. V was trimmed by 0 bases and J by 5 bases, leaving 7 bases between them. The CDR3 DNA reads as TGCGCCAGCAGCTTGGCTCCAGAAGATACGCAGTATTTT. Protein: CASSLAPEDTQYF.

This clonotype was detected a few times. V gene TRBV4-3 combines with J gene TRBJ2-7, with 8 bases that match TRBD1. Germline V lookup: CDR1 LGHNA, CDR2 YSLEER. The CDR3 length is 15 residues. V lost 0 bases, J lost 4 bases, and 5 bases stayed unmatched. The CDR3, as DNA: TGCGCCAGCAGCCAAGATAGGACAGGGCTGTACGAGCAGTACTTC. It codes for CASSQDRTGLYEQYF.

This clonotype was detected ten times or more. This chain uses TRBV5-1 with TRBJ2-1, with 9 bases fitting TRBD2. Germline trimming cut 1 base from V and 11 bases from J; bases unmatched to any gene: 7. This CDR3 has 14 residues. Looked up from germline, CDR1 is SGHRS and CDR2 is YFSETQ. The DNA for the CDR3 is TGCGCCAGCAGCTTGACGGCTAGCGGGGCCCAGCAGTTCTTC. The encoded protein is CASSLTASGAQQFF.

This clonotype has more than one count but fewer than ten. The J gene is TRBJ1-2, the V gene TRBV20-1, with a possible D match to TRBD1 (5 bases). CDR3 size: 12 residues. Germline assignment: CDR1 DFQATT and CDR2 SNEGSKA (reference sequence). Trimming took 3 bases from V and 4 from J, leaving 9 bases between them. For the CDR3, the DNA is TGCAGTGCTAGGGGGACCAGCTATGGCTACACCTTC. It yields the protein CSARGTSYGYTF.

This clonotype was seen a handful of times. The rearrangement uses TRBV7-2 and TRBJ2-1, with a possible D match to TRBD2 (6 bases). Germline values: CDR1 SGHTA, CDR2 FQGNSA. The V gene lost 2 bases and the J gene lost 0 bases, with 14 bases spanning the gap. The CDR3 consists of 17 residues. CDR3 nucleotide sequence: TGTGCCAGCAGCTTATCCCGGGGGTCGCCCTCCTACAATGAGCAGTTCTTC. Translation: CASSLSRGSPSYNEQFF.

This clonotype was detected only a few times. The J gene is TRBJ1-5, the V gene TRBV28; D is perhaps TRBD1 (6 bases). The V gene's germline CDR1 is MDHEN and CDR2 SYDVKM. Trimming pared 6 bases from V and 1 base from J, leaving 13 bases between. The CDR3 runs to 15 residues. This CDR3 reads CASRGGGGSNQPQHF. The CDR3 coding sequence is TGTGCCAGCAGAGGGGGAGGCGGGAGCAATCAGCCCCAGCATTTT.

This clonotype was detected only a few times. The chain couples TRBV10-3 to TRBJ2-7, with D perhaps matching TRBD1 (6 bases). Trimming took 6 bases from V and 5 from J, leaving 17 bases between them. This CDR3 region has 14 residues. CDR1 ENHRY and CDR2 SYGVKD come from the germline V gene. The CDR3 protein is CAIRPNDRLDEQYF. The CDR3 DNA reads as TGTGCCATCAGGCCGAATGACAGGCTCGACGAGCAGTACTTC.

In its sample, this clonotype was seen a few times. CDR3 sequence (DNA): TGTGCCTGGGGCCCCAATGGCTACACCTTC. Its translation: CAWGPNGYTF. The chain combines TRBV30 with TRBJ1-2; D gene uncertain. The CDR3 runs 10 residues. The germline gives CDR1 GTSNPN, CDR2 SVGIG (reference sequence). Trimming stripped 5 bases from V and 6 bases from J, with 7 bases between.

The rearrangement uses TRBV5-1 and TRBJ2-4; D unclear. Germline CDR1 SGHRS, CDR2 YFSETQ. The germline V and J ends were trimmed by 4 bases and 6 bases, with 17 bases remaining between them. The length of the CDR3 is 15 residues. CDR3 loop: CASSPELRAGNIQYF. In nucleotides, the CDR3 is TGCGCCAGCAGCCCCGAGTTAAGGGCAGGAAACATTCAGTACTTC.

This chain links TRBV6-6 with TRBJ1-6; D is uncertain. The ends were cut back, 7 bases at V and 6 bases at J, with 7 bases in the middle. This CDR3 is 12 amino acids long. Germline lookup yields CDR1 MNHNY and CDR2 SVGAGI (reference sequence). CDR3 DNA: TGTGCCAGCAAACAGTTTAATTCACCCCTCCACTTT. Its translation: CASKQFNSPLHF.

This clonotype was seen more than once but under ten times. CDR3 in amino acids: CASSFGGEAGELFF. The CDR3 bases are TGTGCCAGCAGCTTCGGGGGTGAAGCCGGGGAGCTGTTTTTT. The gene calls are TRBV5-4 and TRBJ2-2, with D possibly TRBD2 on 6 matching bases. CDR1 is SGHNT and CDR2 is YYREEE in the germline V gene (reference sequence). The CDR3 runs to 14 residues. Between the trimmed V and J ends, which lost 2 bases and 6 bases, there was a span of 11 bases.

The genes are TRBV7-8 and TRBJ2-5; D possibly corresponds to TRBD2 (7 bases). This CDR3 is built from 15 residues. Germline-derived CDR1 and CDR2 are SGHVS and FQNEAQ. V shed 8 bases and J shed 5 bases, with 21 bases lying between them. The CDR3 loop reads CASVPLGGLGETQYF. CDR3 nucleotides: TGTGCCAGCGTCCCTCTCGGGGGGCTCGGGGAGACCCAGTACTTC.

This clonotype was seen more than once but under ten times. The rearrangement joins TRBV5-1 to TRBJ2-5; no definite D call. This CDR3 is 16 amino acids long. The V end was cut by 0 bases, the J end by 5 bases, with 17 bases between. Germline V lookup: CDR1 SGHRS, CDR2 YFSETQ. The CDR3 DNA follows: TGCGCCAGCAGCTTGGCGTTTCGGGCTATTGGGGAGACCCAGTACTTC. Protein product: CASSLAFRAIGETQYF.

This clonotype was observed a handful of times. The chain links TRBV4-3 to TRBJ2-2; D uncertain. V was trimmed by 2 bases and J by 5 bases, leaving 6 bases between them. Germline V gives CDR1 LGHNA, CDR2 YSLEER. The CDR3 runs to 13 residues. The CDR3 nucleotides read TGCGCCAGCAGCCAATTAGCAACCGGGGAGCTGTTTTTT. Translation: CASSQLATGELFF.

The gene calls are TRBV7-3 and TRBJ2-3; 7 bases are a match to TRBD2. The germline CDR1 and CDR2 sequences are SGHTA and FQGTGA. This CDR3 is built from 15 residues. V shed 3 bases, J shed 1 base, and the junction held 4 bases outside the gene matches. The CDR3 is CASSFTSDRTDTQYF. CDR3 nucleotides: TGTGCCAGCAGCTTTACTAGCGACCGCACAGATACGCAGTATTTT.